This section outlines one T cell receptor (beta chain) sequence together with its context. Antigen unknown. CDR3 length equals 15 residues. V was shortened by 1 base and J by 2 bases, with 9 bases between the two germline ends. CDR1 is SGHRS and CDR2 is YFSETQ in the germline V gene. The data belong to a study of CD8+ T cells in alopecia areata. Study background: In an open-label trial, patients got 5 to 10 mg tofacitinib twice daily. Whole-study results and caveats: Compared with normal scalp, lesional scalp had higher clonality and more expanded CD8+ clones.

Peripheral blood and lesional scalp punch biopsies came from alopecia areata patients. RNA extraction and reverse transcription yielded cDNA as sequencing template. The table came from immunoSEQ multiplex PCR; TCRdb's copy has only in-frame clones and leaves some out. The sample yields more than 85,000 clones, over 40% seen once. Sequencing was done on a sample of CD4+ T cells sorted from blood. This receptor was identified in a human donor with alopecia areata. The V call is TRBV5-1, the J call TRBJ1-4; D not certain. The CDR3, as DNA: TGCGCCAGCAGCTTGAACACGGTCACTAATGAAAAACTGTTTTTT. It codes for CASSLNTVTNEKLFF.